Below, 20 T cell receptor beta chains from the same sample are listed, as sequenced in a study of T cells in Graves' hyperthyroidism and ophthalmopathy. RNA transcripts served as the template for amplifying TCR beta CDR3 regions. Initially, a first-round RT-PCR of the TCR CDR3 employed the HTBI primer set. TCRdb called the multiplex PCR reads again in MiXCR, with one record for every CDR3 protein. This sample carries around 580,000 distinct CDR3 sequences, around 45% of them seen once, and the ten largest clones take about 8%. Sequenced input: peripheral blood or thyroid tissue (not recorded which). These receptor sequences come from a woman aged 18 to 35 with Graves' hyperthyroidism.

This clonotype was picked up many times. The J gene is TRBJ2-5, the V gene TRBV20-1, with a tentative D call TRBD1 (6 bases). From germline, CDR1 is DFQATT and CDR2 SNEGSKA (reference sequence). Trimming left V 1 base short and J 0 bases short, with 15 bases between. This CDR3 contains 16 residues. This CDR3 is CSARGLRDTYQETQYF. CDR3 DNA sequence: TGCAGTGCTAGAGGTCTCCGGGACACGTACCAAGAGACCCAGTACTTC.

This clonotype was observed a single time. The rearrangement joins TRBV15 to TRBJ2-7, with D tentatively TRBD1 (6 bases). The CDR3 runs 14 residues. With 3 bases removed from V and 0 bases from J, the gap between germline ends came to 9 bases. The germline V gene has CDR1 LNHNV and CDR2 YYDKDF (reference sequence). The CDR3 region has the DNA TGTGCCACCAGCAGGGACAGCAGCTCCTACGAGCAGTACTTC. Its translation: CATSRDSSSYEQYF. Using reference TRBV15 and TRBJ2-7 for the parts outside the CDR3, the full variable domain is DAMVIQNPRYQVTQFGKPVTLSCSQTLNHNVMYWYQQKSSQAPKLLFHYYDKDFNNEADTPDNFQSRRPNTSFCFLDIRSPGLGDTAMYLCATSRDSSSYEQYFGPGTRLTVT.

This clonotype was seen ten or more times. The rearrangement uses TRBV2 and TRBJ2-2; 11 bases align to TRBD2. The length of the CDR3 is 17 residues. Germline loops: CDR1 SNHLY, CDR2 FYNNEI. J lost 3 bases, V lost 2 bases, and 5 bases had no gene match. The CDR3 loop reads CASSESLAGGHTGELFF. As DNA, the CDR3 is TGTGCCAGCAGTGAATCCCTAGCGGGAGGACACACCGGGGAGCTGTTTTTT.

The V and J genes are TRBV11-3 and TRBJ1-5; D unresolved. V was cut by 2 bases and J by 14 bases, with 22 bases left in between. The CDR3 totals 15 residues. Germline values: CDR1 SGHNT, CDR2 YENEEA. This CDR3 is CASSLRLGGFTYEHF. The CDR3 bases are TGTGCCAGCAGCTTACGACTAGGCGGATTCACCTACGAGCATTTT.

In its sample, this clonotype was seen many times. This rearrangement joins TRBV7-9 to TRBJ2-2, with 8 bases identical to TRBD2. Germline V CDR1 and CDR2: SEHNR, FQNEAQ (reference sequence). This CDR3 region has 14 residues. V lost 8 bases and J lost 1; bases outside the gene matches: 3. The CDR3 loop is CASRSGRNTGELFF. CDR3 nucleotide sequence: TGTGCCAGCCGGAGCGGGAGGAACACCGGGGAGCTGTTTTTT.

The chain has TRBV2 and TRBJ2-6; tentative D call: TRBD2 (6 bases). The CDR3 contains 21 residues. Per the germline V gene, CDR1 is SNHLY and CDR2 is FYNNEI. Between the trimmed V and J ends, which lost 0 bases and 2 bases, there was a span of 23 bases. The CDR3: CASSEAGLGTGDLAGANVLTF. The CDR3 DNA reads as TGTGCCAGCAGTGAAGCGGGGCTCGGGACGGGAGACCTGGCTGGGGCCAACGTCCTGACTTTC.

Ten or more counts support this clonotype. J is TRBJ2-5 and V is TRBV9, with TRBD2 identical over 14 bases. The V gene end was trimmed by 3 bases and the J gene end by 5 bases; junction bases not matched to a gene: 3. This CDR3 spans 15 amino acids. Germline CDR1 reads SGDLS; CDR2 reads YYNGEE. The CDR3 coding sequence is TGTGCCAGCAGCGCGGGACTAGCGGGAGTGGAGACCCAGTACTTC. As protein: CASSAGLAGVETQYF.

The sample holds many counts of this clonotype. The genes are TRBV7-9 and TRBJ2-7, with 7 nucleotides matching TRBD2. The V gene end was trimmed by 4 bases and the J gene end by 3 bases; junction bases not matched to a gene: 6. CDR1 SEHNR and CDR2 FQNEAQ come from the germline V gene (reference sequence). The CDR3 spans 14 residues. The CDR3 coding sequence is TGTGCCAGCAGCTACTCTAGCGGTAGCTACGAGCAGTACTTC. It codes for CASSYSSGSYEQYF.

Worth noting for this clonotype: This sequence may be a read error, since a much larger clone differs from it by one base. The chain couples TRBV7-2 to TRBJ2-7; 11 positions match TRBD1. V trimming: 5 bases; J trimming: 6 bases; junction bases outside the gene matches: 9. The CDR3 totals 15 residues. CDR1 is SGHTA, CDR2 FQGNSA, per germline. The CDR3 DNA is TGTGCCAGCAGCGCCGGGACAGGGGGTTTCTGCGAGCAGTACTTC. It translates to CASSAGTGGFCEQYF.

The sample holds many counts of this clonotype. CDR3 sequence (DNA): TGCGCCAGCAGCTTGGGCGCGACTAGCGGGACCGGGGAGCTGTTTTTT. Protein: CASSLGATSGTGELFF. This chain connects TRBV5-1 to TRBJ2-2, with 10 bases fitting TRBD2. Germline values: CDR1 SGHRS, CDR2 YFSETQ. This CDR3 comprises 16 residues. J gave up 5 bases and V 0 bases, and 4 bases lay outside the gene matches.

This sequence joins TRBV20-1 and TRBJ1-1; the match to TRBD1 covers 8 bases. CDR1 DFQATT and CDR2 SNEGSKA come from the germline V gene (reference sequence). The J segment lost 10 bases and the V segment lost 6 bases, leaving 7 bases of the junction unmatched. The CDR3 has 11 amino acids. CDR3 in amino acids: CSAQTGDRAFF. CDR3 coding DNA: TGCAGTGCCCAGACAGGGGATAGAGCTTTCTTT.

Written as DNA, the CDR3 is TGCAGTGCTGCGAAGGGGGAGGACAGGGAGGGGGAGCAGTACTTC. Translated, it gives CSAAKGEDREGEQYF. This chain links TRBV20-1 with TRBJ2-7; perhaps TRBD1 as D (8 bases). Trimming stripped 5 bases from V and 7 bases from J, with 24 bases between. CDR3 size: 15 residues. Germline CDR1 reads DFQATT; CDR2 reads SNEGSKA (reference sequence).

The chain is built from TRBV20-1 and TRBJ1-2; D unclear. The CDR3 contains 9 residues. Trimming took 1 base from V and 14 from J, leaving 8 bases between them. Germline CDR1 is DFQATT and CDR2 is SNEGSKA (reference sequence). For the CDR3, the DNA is TGCAGTGCTAGAGCGGCAGAGACCTTC. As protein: CSARAAETF.

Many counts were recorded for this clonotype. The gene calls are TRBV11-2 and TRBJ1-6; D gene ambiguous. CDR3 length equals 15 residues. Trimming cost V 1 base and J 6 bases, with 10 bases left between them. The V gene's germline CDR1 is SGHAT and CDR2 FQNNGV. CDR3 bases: TGTGCCAGCAGCTTAGTCTCGGGGATTAATTCACCCCTCCACTTT. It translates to CASSLVSGINSPLHF. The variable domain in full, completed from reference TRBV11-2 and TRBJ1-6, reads EAGVAQSPRYKIIEKRQSVAFWCNPISGHATLYWYQQILGQGPKLLIQFQNNGVVDDSQLPKDRFSAERLKGVDSTLKIQPAKLEDSAVYLCASSLVSGINSPLHFGNGTRLTVT.

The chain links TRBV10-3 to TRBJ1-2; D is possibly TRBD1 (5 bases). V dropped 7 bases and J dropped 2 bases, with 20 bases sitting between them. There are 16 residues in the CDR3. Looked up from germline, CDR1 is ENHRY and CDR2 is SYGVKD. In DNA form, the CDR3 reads TGTGCCATCAATTCGGGGTCCTCCGGGGCCAACTATGGCTACACCTTC. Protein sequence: CAINSGSSGANYGYTF.

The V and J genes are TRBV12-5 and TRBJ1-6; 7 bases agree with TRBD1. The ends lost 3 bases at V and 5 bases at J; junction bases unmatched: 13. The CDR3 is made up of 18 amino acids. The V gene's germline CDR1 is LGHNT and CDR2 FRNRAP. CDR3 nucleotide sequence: TGTGCTAGTGGTTTAAGACTTTGGGGGACAGTTGATAATTCACCCCTCCACTTT. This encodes CASGLRLWGTVDNSPLHF.

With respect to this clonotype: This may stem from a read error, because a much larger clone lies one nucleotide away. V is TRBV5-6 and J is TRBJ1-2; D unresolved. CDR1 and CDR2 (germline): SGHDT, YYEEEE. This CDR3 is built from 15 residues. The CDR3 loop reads CASSQDSPRFPGYTF. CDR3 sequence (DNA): TGCGCCAGCAGCCAAGATAGTCCCCGGTTTCCTGGCTACACCTTC.

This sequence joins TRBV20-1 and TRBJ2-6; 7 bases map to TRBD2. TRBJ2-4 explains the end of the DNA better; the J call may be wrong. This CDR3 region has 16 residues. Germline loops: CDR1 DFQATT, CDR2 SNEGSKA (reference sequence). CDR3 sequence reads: CSARDLLAGAKNIQYF. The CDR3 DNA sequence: TGCAGTGCTAGAGATCTGTTAGCGGGAGCCAAAAACATTCAGTACTTC.

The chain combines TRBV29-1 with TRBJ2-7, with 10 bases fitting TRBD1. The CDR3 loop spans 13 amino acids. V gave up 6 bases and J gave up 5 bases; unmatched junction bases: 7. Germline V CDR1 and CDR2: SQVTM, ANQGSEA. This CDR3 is CSVSGTGEDEQYF. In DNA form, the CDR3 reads TGCAGCGTGTCCGGGACAGGGGAGGACGAGCAGTACTTC.

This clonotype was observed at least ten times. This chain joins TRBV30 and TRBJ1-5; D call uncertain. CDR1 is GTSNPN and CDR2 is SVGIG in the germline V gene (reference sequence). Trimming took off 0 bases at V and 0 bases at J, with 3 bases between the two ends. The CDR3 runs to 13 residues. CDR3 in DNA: TGTGCCTGGAGTGTCGATAGCAATCAGCCCCAGCATTTT. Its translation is CAWSVDSNQPQHF.